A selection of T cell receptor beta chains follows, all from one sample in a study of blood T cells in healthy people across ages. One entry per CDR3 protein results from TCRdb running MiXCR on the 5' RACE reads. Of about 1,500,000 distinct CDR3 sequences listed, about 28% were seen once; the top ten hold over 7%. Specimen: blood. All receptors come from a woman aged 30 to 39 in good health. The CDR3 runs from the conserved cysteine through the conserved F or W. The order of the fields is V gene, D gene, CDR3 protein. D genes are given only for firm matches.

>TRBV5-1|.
CASSLSTTVGDTQYF
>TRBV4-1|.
CASSQPVTAGYNEQFF
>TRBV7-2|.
CASSQTSGSRETQYF
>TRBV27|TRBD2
CASRTSSYEQYF
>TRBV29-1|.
CSAEVGNYGYTF
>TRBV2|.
CASSGERTDTQYF
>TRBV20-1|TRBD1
CSARWGDRSSYEQYF
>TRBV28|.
CASSSSGSGDEKLFF
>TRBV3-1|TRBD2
CASSQVPGRASGYQETQYF
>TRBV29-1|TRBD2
CSVGLATGELFF
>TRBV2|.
CGSRGDSYNSPLHF
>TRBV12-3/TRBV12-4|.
CASSLQGWGEQYF
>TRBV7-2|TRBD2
CASSSLREGLAKNIQYF
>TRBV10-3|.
CAISESGLAYEQYF
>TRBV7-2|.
CASSSTGGGILFF
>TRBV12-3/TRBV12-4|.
CASGTLDQPQHF